A selection of T cell receptor beta chains follows, all from one sample in a study of T cell responses to AZD1222 COVID-19 vaccine. Clones were sequenced by immunoSEQ multiplex PCR, and TCRdb holds only the in-frame ones, with some missing. The data show some 250,000 clones, 85% to 95% seen once. Sequencing was performed on peripheral blood, taken 28 days after the second AZD1222 dose. The receptors were gathered from an adult who received the AZD1222 COVID-19 vaccine. Both conserved end residues are part of each CDR3. D genes are given only for firm matches. A row's size may be missing; if present it is once, few, many or a size class.

CDR3 length	clone size	V gene	D gene	J gene	CDR3 DNA	CDR3 protein
15	.	TRBV5-1	TRBD1	TRBJ2-7	TGCGCCAGCAGCTTAAAAGGACAGGAGGACTACGAGCAGTACTTC	CASSLKGQEDYEQYF
15	.	TRBV18	TRBD1	TRBJ2-2	TGTGCCAGCTCACCGGGACAGGGATACACCGGGGAGCTGTTTTTT	CASSPGQGYTGELFF
13	.	TRBV3-1/TRBV3-2	.	TRBJ2-7	TGTGCCAGCAGCCCCGCCACAGGGTACGAGCAGTACTTC	CASSPATGYEQYF
16	once	TRBV30	TRBD1	TRBJ1-5	TGTGCCTGGAGTCCAGACAGGGGAACGAGCAATCAGCCCCAGCATTTT	CAWSPDRGTSNQPQHF
14	.	TRBV7-2	TRBD1	TRBJ1-3	TGTGCCAGCAGCCCAGGGGGGGGAGGAAACACCATATATTTT	CASSPGGGGNTIYF
16	.	TRBV5-4	.	TRBJ2-2	TGTGCCAGCAGCTTGGACCCGGGTGCGAACACCGGGGAGCTGTTTTTT	CASSLDPGANTGELFF
19	.	TRBV7-6	TRBD2	TRBJ2-1	TGTGCCAGCTGCCCCCTCCCGGGGGGGCCTAAATACTCCTACAATGAGCAGTTCTTC	CASCPLPGGPKYSYNEQFF
15	.	TRBV3-1/TRBV3-2	.	TRBJ1-2	TGTGCCAGCAGCCAACGGGACGGTAGGACAATTGGCTACACCTTC	CASSQRDGRTIGYTF
14	.	TRBV7-3	TRBD2	TRBJ2-1	TGTGCCAGCAGCTTTAGCGGGAGTGGGTATGAGCAGTTCTTC	CASSFSGSGYEQFF
14	.	TRBV5-4	.	TRBJ1-2	TGTGCCAGCAGCTTTGACTCACAGGTCTATGGCTACACCTTC	CASSFDSQVYGYTF
15	.	TRBV7-9	.	TRBJ1-6	TGTGCCAGCAGCCCCCTTGGGGACGGAAATTCACCCCTCCACTTT	CASSPLGDGNSPLHF